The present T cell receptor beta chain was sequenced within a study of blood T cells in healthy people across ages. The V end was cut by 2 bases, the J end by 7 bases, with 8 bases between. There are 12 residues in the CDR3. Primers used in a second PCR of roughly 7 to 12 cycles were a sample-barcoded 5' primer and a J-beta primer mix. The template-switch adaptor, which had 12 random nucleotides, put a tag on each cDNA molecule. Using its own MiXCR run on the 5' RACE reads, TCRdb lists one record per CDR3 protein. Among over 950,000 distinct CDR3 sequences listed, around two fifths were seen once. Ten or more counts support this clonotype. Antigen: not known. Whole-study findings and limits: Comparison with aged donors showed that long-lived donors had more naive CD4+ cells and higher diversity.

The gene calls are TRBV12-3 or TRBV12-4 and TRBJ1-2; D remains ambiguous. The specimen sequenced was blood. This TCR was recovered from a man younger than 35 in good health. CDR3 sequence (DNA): TGTGCCAGCAGTTTAAGGCCTGGTGGCTACACCTTC. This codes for CASSLRPGGYTF.